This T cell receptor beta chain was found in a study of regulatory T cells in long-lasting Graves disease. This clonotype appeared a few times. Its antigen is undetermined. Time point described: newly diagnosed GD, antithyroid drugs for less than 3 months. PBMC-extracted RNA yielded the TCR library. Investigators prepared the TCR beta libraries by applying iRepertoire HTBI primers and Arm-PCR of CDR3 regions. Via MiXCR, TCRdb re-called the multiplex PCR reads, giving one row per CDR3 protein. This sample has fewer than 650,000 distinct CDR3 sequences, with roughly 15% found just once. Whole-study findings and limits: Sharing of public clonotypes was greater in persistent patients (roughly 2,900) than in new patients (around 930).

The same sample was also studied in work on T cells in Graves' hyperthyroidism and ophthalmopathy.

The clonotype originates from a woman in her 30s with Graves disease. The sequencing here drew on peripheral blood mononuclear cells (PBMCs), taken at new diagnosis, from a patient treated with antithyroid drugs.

Written as DNA, the CDR3 is TGTGCCAGCAGTTTCCCCTGGGAGACCCAGTACTTC. Translated, it gives CASSFPWETQYF. J is TRBJ2-5 and V is TRBV5-5; D not certain. CDR3 length: 12 residues. Trimming left V 5 bases short and J 5 bases short, with 10 bases between. The V gene's germline CDR1 is SGHKS and CDR2 YYEKEE (reference sequence).